The TCR beta chain under discussion was sequenced for a study of T cells in tuberculosis. At the level of the study: IGRA-negative adolescents, IGRA-positive adolescents with latent tuberculosis and adults with active tuberculosis formed this South African cohort. Broader study findings: Smaller distances to GMM-specific TCRs suggested their expansion in active tuberculosis. GEM motif frequencies gave 55% to 75% accuracy; the GMM repertoire gave roughly 86%.

On average about 100,000 T cells per donor were immunosequenced. Sequencing used immunoSEQ multiplex PCR; TCRdb keeps in-frame clones, though not all of them. The sample consists of about 34,000 clones, around 97% of them appearing once. With regard to this clone: Its cognate antigen is unknown.

The sequenced sample consisted of PBMCs. This clonotype was obtained from a donor between 10 and 35 years old with latent tuberculosis or without tuberculosis infection.

The CDR3, as DNA: TGTGCCAGCTCACCAAATTTGCACAGGGTGCGGAATGAAAAACTGTTTTTT. Protein: CASSPNLHRVRNEKLFF. The chain employs TRBV18 and TRBJ1-4; possibly TRBD1 for D (6 bases). V was shortened by 2 bases and J by 5 bases, with 18 bases between the two germline ends. This CDR3 has 17 residues. Germline V gene data show CDR1 as KGHSH and CDR2 as LQKENI. The variable domain in full, completed from reference TRBV18 and TRBJ1-4, reads NAGVMQNPRHLVRRRGQEARLRCSPMKGHSHVYWYRQLPEEGLKFMVYLQKENIIDESGMPKERFSAEFPKEGPSILRIQQVVRGDSAAYFCASSPNLHRVRNEKLFFGSGTQLSVL.